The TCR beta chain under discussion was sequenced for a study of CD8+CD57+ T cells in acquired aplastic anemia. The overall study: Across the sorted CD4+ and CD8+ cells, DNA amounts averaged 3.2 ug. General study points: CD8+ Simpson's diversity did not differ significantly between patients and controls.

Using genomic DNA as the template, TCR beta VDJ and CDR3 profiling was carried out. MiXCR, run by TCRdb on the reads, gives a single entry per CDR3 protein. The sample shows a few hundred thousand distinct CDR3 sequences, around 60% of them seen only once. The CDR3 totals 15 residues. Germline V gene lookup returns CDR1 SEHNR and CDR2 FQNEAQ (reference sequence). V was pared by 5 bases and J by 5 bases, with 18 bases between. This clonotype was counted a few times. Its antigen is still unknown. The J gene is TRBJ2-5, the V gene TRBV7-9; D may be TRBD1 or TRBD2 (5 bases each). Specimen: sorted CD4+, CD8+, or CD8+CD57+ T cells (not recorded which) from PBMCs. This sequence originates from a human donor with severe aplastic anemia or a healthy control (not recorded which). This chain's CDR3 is CASSHTRGVYETQYF. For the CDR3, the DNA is TGTGCCAGCAGCCATACTCGAGGGGTGTATGAGACCCAGTACTTC. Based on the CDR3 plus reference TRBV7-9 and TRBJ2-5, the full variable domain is DTGVSQNPRHKITKRGQNVTFRCDPISEHNRLYWYRQTLGQGPEFLTYFQNEAQLEKSRLLSDRFSAERPKGSFSTLEIQRTEQGDSAMYLCASSHTRGVYETQYFGPGTRLLVL.